This T cell receptor beta chain was documented in a study of T cells in Graves' hyperthyroidism and ophthalmopathy. Study at large: Peripheral blood was taken when the disease was first diagnosed, before any treatment began. Study outcomes and limitations: Peripheral blood also featured most of the thyroid clonotypes expanded above 0.001.

Every diagnosis used clinical symptoms, serum thyroxine and TRAb, thyroid ultrasound and orbital computed tomography. PBMCs were collected from a roughly 10 ml volume of fresh peripheral blood. Germline trimming cut 6 bases from V and 4 bases from J; bases unmatched to any gene: 4. Germline V gives CDR1 MDHEN, CDR2 SYDVKM. The CDR3 sequence is 13 residues long. The investigators amplified TCR beta CDR3 regions from RNA transcripts. HTBI primers were the set used in a first-round RT-PCR of the TCR CDR3. TCRdb fed the multiplex PCR reads into MiXCR, producing one record per CDR3 protein. The sample holds hundreds of thousands of distinct CDR3 sequences, roughly 15% seen once. This clonotype came up a few times. Its antigen remains unknown.

The sequenced material came from blood. The chain combines TRBV28 with TRBJ1-2, with TRBD1 matching 8 bases. The sequence was collected from a man aged 18-30 years with Graves' ophthalmopathy. The DNA for the CDR3 is TGTGCCAGCAGGCACGGGACAGGCTATGGCTACACCTTC. Its translation is CASRHGTGYGYTF.